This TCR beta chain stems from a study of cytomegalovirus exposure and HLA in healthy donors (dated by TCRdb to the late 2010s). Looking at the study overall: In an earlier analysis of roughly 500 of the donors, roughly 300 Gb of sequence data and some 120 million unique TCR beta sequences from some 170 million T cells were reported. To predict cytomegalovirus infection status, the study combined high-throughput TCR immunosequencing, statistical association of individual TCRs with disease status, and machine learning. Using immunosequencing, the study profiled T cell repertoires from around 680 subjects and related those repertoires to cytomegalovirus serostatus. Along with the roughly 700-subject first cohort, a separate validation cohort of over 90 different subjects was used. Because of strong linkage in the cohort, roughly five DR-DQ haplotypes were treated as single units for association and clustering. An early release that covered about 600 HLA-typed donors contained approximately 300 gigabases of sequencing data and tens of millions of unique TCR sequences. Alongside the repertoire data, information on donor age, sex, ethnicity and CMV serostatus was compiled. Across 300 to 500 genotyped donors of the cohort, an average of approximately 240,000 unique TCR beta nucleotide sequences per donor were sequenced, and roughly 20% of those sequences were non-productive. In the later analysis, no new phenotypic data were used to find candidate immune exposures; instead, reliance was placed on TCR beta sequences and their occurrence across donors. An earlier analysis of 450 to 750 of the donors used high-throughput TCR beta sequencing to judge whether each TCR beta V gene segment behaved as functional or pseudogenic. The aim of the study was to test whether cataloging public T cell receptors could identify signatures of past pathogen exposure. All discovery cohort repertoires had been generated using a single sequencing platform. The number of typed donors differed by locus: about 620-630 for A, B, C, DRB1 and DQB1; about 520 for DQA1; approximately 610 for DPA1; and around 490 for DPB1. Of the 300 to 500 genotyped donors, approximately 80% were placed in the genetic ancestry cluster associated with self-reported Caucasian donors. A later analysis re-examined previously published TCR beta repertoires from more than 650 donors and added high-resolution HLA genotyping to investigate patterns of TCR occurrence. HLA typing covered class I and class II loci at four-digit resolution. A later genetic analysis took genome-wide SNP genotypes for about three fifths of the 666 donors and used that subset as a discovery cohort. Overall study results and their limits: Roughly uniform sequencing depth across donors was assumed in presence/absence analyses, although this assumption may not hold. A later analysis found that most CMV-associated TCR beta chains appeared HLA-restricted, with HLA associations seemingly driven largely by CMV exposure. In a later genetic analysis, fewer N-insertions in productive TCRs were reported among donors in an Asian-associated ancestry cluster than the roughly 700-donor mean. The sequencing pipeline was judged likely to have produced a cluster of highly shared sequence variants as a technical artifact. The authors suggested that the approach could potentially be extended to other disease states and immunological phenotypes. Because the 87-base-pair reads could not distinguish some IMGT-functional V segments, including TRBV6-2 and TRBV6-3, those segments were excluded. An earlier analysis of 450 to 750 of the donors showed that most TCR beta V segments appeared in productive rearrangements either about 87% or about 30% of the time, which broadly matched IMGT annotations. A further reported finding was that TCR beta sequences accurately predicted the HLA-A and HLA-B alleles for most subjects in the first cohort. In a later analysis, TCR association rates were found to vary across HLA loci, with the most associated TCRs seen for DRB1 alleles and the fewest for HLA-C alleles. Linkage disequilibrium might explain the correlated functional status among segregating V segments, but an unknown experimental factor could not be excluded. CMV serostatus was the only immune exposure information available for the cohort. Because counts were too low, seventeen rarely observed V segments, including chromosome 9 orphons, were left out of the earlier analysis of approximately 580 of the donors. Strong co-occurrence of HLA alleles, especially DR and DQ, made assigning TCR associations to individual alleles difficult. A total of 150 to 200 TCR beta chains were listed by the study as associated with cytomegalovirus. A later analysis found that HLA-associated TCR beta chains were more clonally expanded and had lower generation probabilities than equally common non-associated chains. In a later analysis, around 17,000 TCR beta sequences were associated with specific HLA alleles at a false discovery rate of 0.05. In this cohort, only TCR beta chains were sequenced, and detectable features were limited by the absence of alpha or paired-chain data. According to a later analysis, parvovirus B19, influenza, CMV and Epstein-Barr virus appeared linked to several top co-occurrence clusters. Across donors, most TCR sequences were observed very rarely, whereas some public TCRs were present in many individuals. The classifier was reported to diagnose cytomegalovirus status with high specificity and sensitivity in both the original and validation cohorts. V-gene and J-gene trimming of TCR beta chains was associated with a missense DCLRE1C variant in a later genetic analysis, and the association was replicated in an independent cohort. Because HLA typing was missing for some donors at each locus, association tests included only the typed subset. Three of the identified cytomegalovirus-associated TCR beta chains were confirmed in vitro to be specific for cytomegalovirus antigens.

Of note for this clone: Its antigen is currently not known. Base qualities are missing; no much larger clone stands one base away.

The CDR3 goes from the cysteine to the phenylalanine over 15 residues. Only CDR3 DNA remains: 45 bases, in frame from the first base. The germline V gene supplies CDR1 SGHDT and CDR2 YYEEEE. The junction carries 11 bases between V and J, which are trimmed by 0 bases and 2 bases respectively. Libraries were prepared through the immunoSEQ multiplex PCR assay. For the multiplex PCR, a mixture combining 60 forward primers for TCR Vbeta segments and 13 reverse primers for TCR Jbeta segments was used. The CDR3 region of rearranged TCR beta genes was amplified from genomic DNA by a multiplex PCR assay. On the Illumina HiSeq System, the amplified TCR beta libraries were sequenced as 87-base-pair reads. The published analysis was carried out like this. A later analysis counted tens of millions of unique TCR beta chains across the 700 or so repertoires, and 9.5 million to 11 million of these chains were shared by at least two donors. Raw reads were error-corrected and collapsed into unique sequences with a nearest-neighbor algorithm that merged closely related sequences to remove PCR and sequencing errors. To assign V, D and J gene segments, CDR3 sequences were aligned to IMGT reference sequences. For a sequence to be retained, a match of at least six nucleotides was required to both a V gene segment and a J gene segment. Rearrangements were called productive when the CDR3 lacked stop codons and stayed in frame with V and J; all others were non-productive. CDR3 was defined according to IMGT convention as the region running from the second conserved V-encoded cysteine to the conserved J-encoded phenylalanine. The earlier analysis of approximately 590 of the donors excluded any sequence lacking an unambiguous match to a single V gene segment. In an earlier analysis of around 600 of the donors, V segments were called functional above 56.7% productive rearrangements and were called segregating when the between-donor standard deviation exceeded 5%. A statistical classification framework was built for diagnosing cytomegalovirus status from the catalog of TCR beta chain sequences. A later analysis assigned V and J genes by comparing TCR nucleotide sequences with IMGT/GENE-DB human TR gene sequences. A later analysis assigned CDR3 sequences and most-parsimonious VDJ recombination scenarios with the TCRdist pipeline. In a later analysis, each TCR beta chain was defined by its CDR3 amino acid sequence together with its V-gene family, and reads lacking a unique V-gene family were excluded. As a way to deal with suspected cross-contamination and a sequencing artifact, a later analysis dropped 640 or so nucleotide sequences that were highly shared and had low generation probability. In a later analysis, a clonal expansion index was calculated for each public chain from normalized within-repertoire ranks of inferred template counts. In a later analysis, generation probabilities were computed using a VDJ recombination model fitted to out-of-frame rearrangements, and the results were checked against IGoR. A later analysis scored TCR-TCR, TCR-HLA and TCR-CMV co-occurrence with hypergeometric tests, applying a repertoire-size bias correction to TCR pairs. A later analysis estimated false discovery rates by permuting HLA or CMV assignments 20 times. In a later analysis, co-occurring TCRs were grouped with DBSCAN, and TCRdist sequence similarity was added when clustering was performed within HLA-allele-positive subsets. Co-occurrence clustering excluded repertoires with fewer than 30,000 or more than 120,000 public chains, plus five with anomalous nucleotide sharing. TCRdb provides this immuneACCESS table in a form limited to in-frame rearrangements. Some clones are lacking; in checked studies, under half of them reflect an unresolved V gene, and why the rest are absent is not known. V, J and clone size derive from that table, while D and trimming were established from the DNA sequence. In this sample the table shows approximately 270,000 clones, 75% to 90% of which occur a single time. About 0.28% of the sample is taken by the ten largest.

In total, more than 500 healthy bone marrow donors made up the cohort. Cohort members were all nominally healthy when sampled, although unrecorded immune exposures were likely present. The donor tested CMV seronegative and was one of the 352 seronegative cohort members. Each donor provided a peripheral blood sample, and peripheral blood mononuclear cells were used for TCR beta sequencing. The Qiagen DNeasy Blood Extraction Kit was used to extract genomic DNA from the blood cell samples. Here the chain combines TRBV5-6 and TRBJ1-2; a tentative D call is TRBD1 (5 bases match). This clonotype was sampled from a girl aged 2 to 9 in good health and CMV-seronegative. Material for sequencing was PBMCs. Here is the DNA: TGTGCCAGCAGCTTGGGGCCAGGGCGGAACTATGGCTACACCTTC. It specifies CASSLGPGRNYGYTF. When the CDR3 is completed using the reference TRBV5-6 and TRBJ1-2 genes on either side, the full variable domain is DAGVTQSPTHLIKTRGQQVTLRCSPKSGHDTVSWYQQALGQGPQFIFQYYEEEERQRGNFPDRFSGHQFPNYSSELNVNALLLGDSALYLCASSLGPGRNYGYTFGSGTRLTVV.